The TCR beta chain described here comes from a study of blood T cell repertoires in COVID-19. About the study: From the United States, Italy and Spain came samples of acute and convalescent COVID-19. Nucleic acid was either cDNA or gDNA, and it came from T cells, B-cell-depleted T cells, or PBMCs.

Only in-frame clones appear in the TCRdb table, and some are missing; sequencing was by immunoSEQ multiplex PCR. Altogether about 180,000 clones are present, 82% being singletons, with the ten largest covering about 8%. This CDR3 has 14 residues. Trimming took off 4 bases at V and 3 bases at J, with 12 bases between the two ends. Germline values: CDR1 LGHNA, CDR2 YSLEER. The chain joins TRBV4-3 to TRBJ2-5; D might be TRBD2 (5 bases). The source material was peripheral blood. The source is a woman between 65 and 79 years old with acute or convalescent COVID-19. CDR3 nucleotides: TGCGCCAGCAGCCTAAAGCTCGGGGAAGAGACCCAGTACTTC. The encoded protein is CASSLKLGEETQYF.